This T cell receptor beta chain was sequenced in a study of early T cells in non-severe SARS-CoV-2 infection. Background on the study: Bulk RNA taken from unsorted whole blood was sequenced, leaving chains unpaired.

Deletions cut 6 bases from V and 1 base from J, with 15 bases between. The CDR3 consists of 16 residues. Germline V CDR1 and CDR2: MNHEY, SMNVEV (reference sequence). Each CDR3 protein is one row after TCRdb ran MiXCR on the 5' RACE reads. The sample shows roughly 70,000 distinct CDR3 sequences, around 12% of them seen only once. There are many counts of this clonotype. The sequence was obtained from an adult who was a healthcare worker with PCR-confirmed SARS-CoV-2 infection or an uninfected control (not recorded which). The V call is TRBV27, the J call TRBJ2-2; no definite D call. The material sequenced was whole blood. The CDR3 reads CASRLSRLENTGELFF. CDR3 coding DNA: TGTGCCAGCAGGCTTTCCCGCCTCGAGAACACCGGGGAGCTGTTTTTT.